This T cell receptor beta chain was sequenced for a study of PD-L1 blockade in urothelial cancer. Study context: Prior chemotherapy ranged from 0 to 3 regimens per patient. Blood was tested 3 weeks (second dose) and 6 weeks into treatment.

PCRs were each spiked with synthetic TCR analog templates. Libraries were prepared by immunoSEQ multiplex PCR; TCRdb keeps only in-frame clonotypes and omits some of them. The sample carries some 79,000 clones, about four fifths recorded once. Sample: PBMCs, taken around atezolizumab (anti-PD-L1) treatment. This clonotype was obtained from a man aged 65-85 years with urothelial cancer.

The CDR3 loop reads CASSLDRINTDTQYF. CDR3 bases: TGTGCCAGCAGCTTAGACAGGATAAACACAGATACGCAGTATTTT. The V call is TRBV11-1, the J call TRBJ2-3; perhaps TRBD1 as D (5 bases). Trimming took 1 base from V and 2 from J, leaving 10 bases between them. In germline, CDR1 is SGHAT, CDR2 FQDESV (reference sequence). The CDR3 consists of 15 residues.